These 4 T cell receptor beta chains came from one sample sequenced in a study of neurological immune-mediated disorders. Via MiXCR, TCRdb re-called the 5' RACE reads, giving one row per CDR3 protein. The profile shows around 66,000 distinct CDR3 sequences, 5.2% of them singletons. The sample consisted of PBMCs. The receptors here all came from a woman aged 25-40 years with multiple sclerosis.

This clonotype was observed a handful of times. V is TRBV27 and J is TRBJ2-1; D unresolved. The V end lost 4 bases, the J end lost 4 bases, and 5 bases lay between the germline ends. The CDR3 loop spans 12 amino acids. CDR1 is MNHEY and CDR2 is SMNVEV in the germline V gene (reference sequence). The CDR3 region is CASSSEYNEQFF. The CDR3 DNA reads TGTGCCAGCAGTTCCGAGTACAATGAGCAGTTCTTC.

This clonotype was detected many times. The chain links TRBV15 to TRBJ2-7; D possibly uses TRBD1 or TRBD2 (5 bases each). Trimming took 1 base from V and 2 from J, leaving 12 bases between them. This CDR3 contains 15 residues. Germline CDR1 reads LNHNV; CDR2 reads YYDKDF (reference sequence). The CDR3 nucleotides are TGTGCCACCAGCAGAGGCGCCGGGACCCCCTACGAGCAGTACTTC. It is translated as CATSRGAGTPYEQYF.

This clonotype was detected ten times or more. This rearrangement joins TRBV20-1 to TRBJ1-1; 8 positions agree with TRBD1. Germline-derived CDR1 and CDR2 are DFQATT and SNEGSKA (reference sequence). With V trimmed by 5 bases and J by 3 bases, 5 bases remained unmatched. There are 13 residues in the CDR3. The CDR3 loop is CSAPGQGDTEAFF. The CDR3 DNA is TGCAGTGCTCCTGGACAGGGCGACACTGAAGCTTTCTTT.

This clonotype was counted only a few times. The J gene is TRBJ1-3, the V gene TRBV5-1; 7 positions agree with TRBD1. The CDR3 length is 20 residues. Germline values: CDR1 SGHRS, CDR2 YFSETQ. Trimming took 1 base from V and 0 from J; bases not matched to a gene: 16. The CDR3 here is CASSLNSGTGTARSGNTIYF. CDR3 nucleotide sequence: TGCGCCAGCAGCTTGAACTCCGGAACCGGGACAGCGCGCTCTGGAAACACCATATATTTT.